These 22 T cell receptor beta chains were sequenced from one sample in a study of molecular identifiers for immune sequencing clone quantification. TCRdb re-called the PCR reads with MiXCR, one entry per CDR3 protein. The table includes 460,000 or so distinct CDR3 sequences, about 21% detected once. Sequencing was done on a sample of naive CD8+ T cells from blood, with Jurkat cell RNA spiked in. Subset given: FACS-sorted CD8+CD4-CCR7+CD45RA+ naive T cells. The receptor source for this set is a human donor in good health. Some libraries in this study had Jurkat cell RNA spiked in.

There are many counts of this clonotype. The V and J genes are TRBV6-5 and TRBJ2-3; TRBD1 matches 11 bases. The CDR3 has 17 residues. V lost 10 bases and J lost 4; bases outside the gene matches: 16. CDR1 and CDR2 from the germline V gene are MNHEY and SVGAGI. The CDR3 loop is CATDDSPGTGGPDTQYF. CDR3 DNA sequence: TGTGCCACCGACGACTCACCCGGGACAGGGGGTCCAGATACGCAGTATTTT.

At least ten counts were recorded for this clonotype. V is TRBV7-9 and J is TRBJ2-7; maybe TRBD1 (7 bases). Germline assignment: CDR1 SEHNR and CDR2 FQNEAQ (reference sequence). V shed 5 bases and J shed 4 bases, with 21 bases lying between them. The CDR3 extends over 16 amino acids. CDR3 coding DNA: TGTGCCAGCAGCCCCCGGTCGGCAGGGGGGTGGTACGAGCAGTACTTC. Encoded protein: CASSPRSAGGWYEQYF.

This clonotype was counted only a few times. The gene calls are TRBV27 and TRBJ2-5, with D maybe TRBD2 (6 bases). CDR1 is MNHEY, CDR2 SMNVEV, per germline (reference sequence). Trimming took 4 bases from V and 2 from J, leaving 8 bases between them. This CDR3 spans 13 amino acids. The CDR3 region is CASSWRGQETQYF. The CDR3 nucleotides are TGTGCCAGCAGTTGGCGGGGTCAAGAGACCCAGTACTTC.

This clonotype was seen once. The junction and the germline gene differ at one end; a read error may be behind it. The V gene is TRBV6-5, the J gene TRBJ2-6, with 8 bases identical to TRBD1. The germline gives CDR1 MNHEY, CDR2 SVGAGI. The CDR3 has 14 residues. CDR3 DNA sequence: TGTGCCAGCCAGGGGGCCGGTGGGGCCAGCGTCCTGACTTTC. Its protein product is CASQGAGGASVLTF.

This clonotype was detected once. Germline is not matched at one junction end, which may reflect a read error. J is TRBJ1-5 and V is TRBV12-3 or TRBV12-4; no firm D call. The CDR3 runs 16 residues. This CDR3 is CASSSGPRYSDQPQHF. For the CDR3, the DNA is TGTGCCAGCAGTTCCGGGCCCCGTTATAGCGATCAGCCCCAGCATTTT.

Ten or more counts support this clonotype. This chain joins TRBV5-1 and TRBJ2-5; 11 bases align to TRBD2. The V gene's germline CDR1 is SGHRS and CDR2 YFSETQ. J was trimmed by 5 bases and V by 4 bases; bases with no gene match: 7. The CDR3 spans 15 residues. Written as DNA, the CDR3 is TGCGCCAGCAGCCCGACGACTAGCGGGGTTGAGACCCAGTACTTC. Amino acid sequence: CASSPTTSGVETQYF.

Remarks on this clonotype: A much larger clone lies a single base off, so this may be a read error. V is TRBV5-1 and J is TRBJ2-7, with D possibly TRBD1 on 6 matching bases. Germline lookup yields CDR1 SGHRS and CDR2 YFSETQ. The CDR3 consists of 15 residues. DNA of the CDR3: TGCGTCAGCAGCTGGGCGACAGGCGCAACCTACGAGCAGTACTTC. Its protein is CVSSWATGATYEQYF.

Note on this clonotype: Likely a read error: the CDR3 ends without its conserved phenylalanine or tryptophan. The chain links TRBV29-1 to TRBJ2-1, with 13 nucleotides matching TRBD2. The germline gives CDR1 SQVTM, CDR2 ANQGSEA. This CDR3 is built from 15 residues. The CDR3 DNA follows: TGCAGCGTCGAAGGGACTAGCGGGAAGTACAATGAGCAGTTCCTC. It yields the protein CSVEGTSGKYNEQFL.

Of note for this clonotype: The CDR3 does not close with the conserved phenylalanine or tryptophan, likely indicating a read error. This chain uses TRBV7-9 with TRBJ2-7; maybe TRBD1 (6 bases). CDR3 length: 14 amino acids. The germline V gene has CDR1 SEHNR and CDR2 FQNEAQ (reference sequence). Trimming shortened V by 5 bases and J by 4 bases, and 15 bases separated the two germline ends. CDR3 region: CASSPRDKFYEQYL. CDR3 DNA: TGTGCCAGCAGCCCCCGGGACAAATTTTACGAGCAGTACCTC.

This clonotype occurred many times. The chain uses TRBV30 and TRBJ2-2; D assignment may be TRBD1 or TRBD2 (5 bases each). CDR1 GTSNPN and CDR2 SVGIG come from the germline V gene (reference sequence). V was shortened by 5 bases and J by 3 bases, with 16 bases between the two germline ends. CDR3 length: 15 amino acids. The DNA of the CDR3 is TGTGCCTGGTCGTCTCCCGGGACCCACACCGGGGAGCTGTTTTTT. This encodes CAWSSPGTHTGELFF.

This clonotype is a singleton in its sample. The gene calls are TRBV27 and TRBJ2-5, with a tentative D call TRBD1 (6 bases). This CDR3 region has 20 residues. In germline, CDR1 is MNHEY, CDR2 SMNVEV (reference sequence). The germline V and J ends were trimmed by 0 bases and 1 base, with 24 bases remaining between them. CDR3 nucleotide sequence: TGTGCCAGCAGTTTATCGGTCTTTTACTCACAGGGTCTCATCCAAGAGACCCAGTACTTC. Its protein is CASSLSVFYSQGLIQETQYF.

V and J are TRBV4-3 and TRBJ1-4; 9 nucleotides match TRBD1. V dropped 4 bases and J dropped 8; count of bases not matched to a gene: 5. The CDR3 contains 14 residues. Germline assignment: CDR1 LGHNA and CDR2 YSLEER. The chain's CDR3 is CASSPGTGFEKLFF. Here the CDR3 DNA reads TGCGCCAGCAGCCCCGGGACAGGGTTCGAAAAACTGTTTTTT.

The rearrangement links TRBV12-5 to TRBJ1-5; D is unresolved. The CDR3 spans 14 residues. Germline CDR1 reads LGHNT; CDR2 reads FRNRAP. V was shortened by 4 bases and J by 0 bases, with 7 bases between the two germline ends. CDR3 sequence reads: CASGSGSSNQPQHF. The CDR3, as DNA: TGTGCTAGTGGTTCAGGTAGTAGCAATCAGCCCCAGCATTTT. The full variable domain, its missing parts supplied by reference TRBV12-5 and TRBJ1-5, is DARVTQTPRHKVTEMGQEVTMRCQPILGHNTVFWYRQTMMQGLELLAYFRNRAPLDDSGMPKDRFSAEMPDATLATLKIQPSEPRDSAVYFCASGSGSSNQPQHFGDGTRLSIL.

For this clonotype: The junction shows a germline mismatch at one end, possibly a read error. The genes are TRBV7-2 and TRBJ2-1; D is perhaps TRBD2 (7 bases). Germline CDR1 is SGHTA and CDR2 is FQGNSA. The CDR3 is 16 amino acids. DNA of the CDR3: TGTGCCAGCAGCTCCCTCGGCGGGGGACAATACAATGGGCAGTTCTTC. Translating gives CASSSLGGGQYNGQFF.

This clonotype was counted a single time. Since a much larger clone is just one base distant, this may be a read error. The rearrangement uses TRBV9 and TRBJ2-3, with 8 bases identical to TRBD2. The CDR3 loop spans 17 amino acids. The germline V gene encodes CDR1 SGDLS and CDR2 YYNGEE. The V segment lost 3 bases and the J segment 2 bases; nucleotides outside the gene matches: 11. CDR3 nucleotide sequence: TGTGCCAGCAGCGCCCGTCAGCGGGGGCGTGACACAGATACGCAGTATTTT. Residues: CASSARQRGRDTDTQYF.

Note on this clonotype: A clone one base away is much larger, so this may be a read error. The chain is built from TRBV30 and TRBJ2-7, with D possibly matching TRBD2 (5 bases). This CDR3 has 12 residues. In germline, CDR1 is GTSNPN, CDR2 SVGIG (reference sequence). In DNA, the CDR3 is TGTGCCCGGAGCGGTCAAGACTACGAGCAGTACTTC. It translates to CARSGQDYEQYF.

Turning to this clonotype: Possible read error: a much larger clone is one base away. The rearrangement joins TRBV27 to TRBJ2-2; a possible D gene is TRBD2 (5 bases). The germline V gene has CDR1 MNHEY and CDR2 SMNVEV (reference sequence). The CDR3 is made up of 14 amino acids. The CDR3 sequence is CASSFLGNTGELSF. CDR3 coding DNA: TGTGCCAGCAGTTTTCTCGGTAACACCGGGGAGCTGTCTTTT.

This clonotype has a handful of counts. The CDR3 sequence: CASSIGSGWTDTQYF. The CDR3 coding sequence is TGTGCCAGTAGTATCGGTAGCGGGTGGACAGATACGCAGTATTTT. The rearrangement uses TRBV19 and TRBJ2-3; 7 nucleotides line up with TRBD2. CDR1 is LNHDA and CDR2 is SQIVND in the germline V gene (reference sequence). The CDR3 contains 15 residues. V was clipped by 3 bases and J by 3 bases; unmatched bases: 6.

This clonotype turned up a few times. Mismatch with germline at one junction end may stem from a read error. This chain uses TRBV6-6 with TRBJ2-7; weak D call: TRBD1 (6 bases). The CDR3 runs to 15 residues. The V gene's germline CDR1 is MNHNY and CDR2 SVGAGI (reference sequence). This chain's CDR3 is CASSYSTGTQYGQYF. CDR3 coding DNA: TGTGCCAGCAGTTACTCGACCGGGACACAATACGGGCAGTACTTC.

The chain recombines TRBV6-5 with TRBJ2-1, with D perhaps matching TRBD2 (6 bases). The CDR3 consists of 16 residues. Germline V lookup: CDR1 MNHEY, CDR2 SVGAGI. V was trimmed by 2 bases and J by 1 base, leaving 12 bases between them. CDR3 in amino acids: CASSYVAGRSYNEQFF. The CDR3 bases are TGTGCCAGCAGTTACGTGGCGGGGAGATCCTACAATGAGCAGTTCTTC.

The chain joins TRBV7-9 to TRBJ1-3; D is undetermined. V was shortened by 8 bases and J by 3 bases, with 8 bases between the two germline ends. The CDR3 has 12 amino acids. Germline CDR1 and CDR2: SEHNR and FQNEAQ (reference sequence). The CDR3 protein is CASRPIGNTIYF. As DNA, the CDR3 is TGTGCCAGCCGCCCCATTGGAAACACCATATATTTT.

V is TRBV30 and J is TRBJ2-1; D not resolved. CDR1 GTSNPN and CDR2 SVGIG come from the germline V gene (reference sequence). V was pared by 1 base and J by 7 bases, with 5 bases between. The CDR3 length is 11 residues. CDR3 in DNA: TGTGCCTGGAGTGAGGGAAATGAGCAGTTCTTC. Translating gives CAWSEGNEQFF. The entire variable domain, with the rest obtained from reference TRBV30 and TRBJ2-1, is as follows: SQTIHQWPATLVQPVGSPLSLECTVEGTSNPNLYWYRQAAGRGLQLLFYSVGIGQISSEVPQNLSASRPQDRQFILSSKKLLLSDSGFYLCAWSEGNEQFFGPGTRLTVL.